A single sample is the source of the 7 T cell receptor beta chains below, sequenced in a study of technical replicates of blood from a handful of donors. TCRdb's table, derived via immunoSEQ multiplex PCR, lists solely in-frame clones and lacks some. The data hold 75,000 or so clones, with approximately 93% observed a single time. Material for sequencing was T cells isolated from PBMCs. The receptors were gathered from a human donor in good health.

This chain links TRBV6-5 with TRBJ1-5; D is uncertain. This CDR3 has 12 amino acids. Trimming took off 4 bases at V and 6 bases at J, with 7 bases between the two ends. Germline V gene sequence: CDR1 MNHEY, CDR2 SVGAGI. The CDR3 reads CASSSPGQPQHF. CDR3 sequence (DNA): TGTGCCAGCAGTTCTCCGGGTCAGCCCCAGCATTTT.

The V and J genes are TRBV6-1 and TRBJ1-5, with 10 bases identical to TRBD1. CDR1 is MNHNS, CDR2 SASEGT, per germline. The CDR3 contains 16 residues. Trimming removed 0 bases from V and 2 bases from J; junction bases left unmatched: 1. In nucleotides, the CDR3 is TGTGCCAGCAGTGAAGCCGGGACAGGGGGCAATCAGCCCCAGCATTTT. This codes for CASSEAGTGGNQPQHF.

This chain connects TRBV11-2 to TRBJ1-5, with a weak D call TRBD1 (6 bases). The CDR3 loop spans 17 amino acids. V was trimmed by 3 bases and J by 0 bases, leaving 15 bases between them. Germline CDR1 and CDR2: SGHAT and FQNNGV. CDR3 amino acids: CASSLFRGHTSNQPQHF. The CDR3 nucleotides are TGTGCCAGCAGCTTGTTTAGGGGACACACTAGCAATCAGCCCCAGCATTTT.

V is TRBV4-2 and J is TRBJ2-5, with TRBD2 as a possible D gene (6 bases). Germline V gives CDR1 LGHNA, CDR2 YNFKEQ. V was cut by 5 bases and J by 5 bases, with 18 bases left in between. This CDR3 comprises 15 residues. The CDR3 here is CASSSRDPSVETQYF. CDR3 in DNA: TGTGCCAGCAGCTCGCGGGATCCGTCGGTGGAGACCCAGTACTTC.

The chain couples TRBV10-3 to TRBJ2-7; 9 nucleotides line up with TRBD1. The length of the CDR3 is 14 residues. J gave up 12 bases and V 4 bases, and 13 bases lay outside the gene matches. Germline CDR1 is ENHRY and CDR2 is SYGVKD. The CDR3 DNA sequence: TGTGCCATCAGTGCGGGGACAGGGACCCAGCTTGGGTACTTC. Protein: CAISAGTGTQLGYF.

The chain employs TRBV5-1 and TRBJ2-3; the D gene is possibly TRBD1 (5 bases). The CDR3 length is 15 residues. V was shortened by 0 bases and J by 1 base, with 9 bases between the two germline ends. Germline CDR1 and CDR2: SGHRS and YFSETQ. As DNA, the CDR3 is TGCGCCAGCAGCTTGGACAGGCTTGGCACAGATACGCAGTATTTT. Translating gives CASSLDRLGTDTQYF.

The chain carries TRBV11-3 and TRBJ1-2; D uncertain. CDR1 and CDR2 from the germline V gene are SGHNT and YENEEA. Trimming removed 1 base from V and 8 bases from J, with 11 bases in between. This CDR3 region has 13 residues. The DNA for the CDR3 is TGTGCCAGCAGCTTAGTAGGAGAACCCGGCTACACCTTC. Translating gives CASSLVGEPGYTF.